This T cell receptor (beta chain) stems from a study of T-cell reconstitution after alpha-beta-depleted transplantation in children. Preparation of the TCRbeta library involved a method that used unique molecular identifiers. TCRdb fed the PCR reads into MiXCR, producing one record per CDR3 protein. The sample lists 400,000 to 500,000 distinct CDR3 sequences, about 11% seen once, with nearly 5.5% in the top ten. The sequence was collected from a human donor who donated a stem cell graft to a child with acute myeloid leukemia. The sequences come from PBMCs from the stem cell graft donor, collected from the stem cell graft.

The CDR3 reads CASSLNGPHTINTEAFF. In DNA form, the CDR3 reads TGTGCCAGCAGCTTAAATGGCCCACATACAATTAACACTGAAGCTTTCTTT. The gene calls are TRBV7-2 and TRBJ1-1; D not resolved. V gave up 2 bases and J gave up 2 bases, with 18 bases separating them. From germline, CDR1 is SGHTA and CDR2 FQGNSA. The CDR3 loop spans 17 amino acids.